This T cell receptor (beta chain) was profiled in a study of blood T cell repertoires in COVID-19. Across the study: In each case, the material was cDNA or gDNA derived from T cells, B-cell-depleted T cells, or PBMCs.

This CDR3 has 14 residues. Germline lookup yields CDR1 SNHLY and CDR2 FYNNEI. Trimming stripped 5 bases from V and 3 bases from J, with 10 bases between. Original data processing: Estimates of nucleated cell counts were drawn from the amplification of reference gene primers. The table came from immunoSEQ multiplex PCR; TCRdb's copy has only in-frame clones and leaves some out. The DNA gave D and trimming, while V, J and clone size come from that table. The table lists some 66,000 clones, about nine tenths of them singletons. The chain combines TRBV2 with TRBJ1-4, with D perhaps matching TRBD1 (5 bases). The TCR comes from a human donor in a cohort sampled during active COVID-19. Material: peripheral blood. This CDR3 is CASSRQQANEKLFF. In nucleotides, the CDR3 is TGTGCCAGCAGTCGACAGCAGGCTAATGAAAAACTGTTTTTT. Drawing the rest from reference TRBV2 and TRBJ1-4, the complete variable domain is EPEVTQTPSHQVTQMGQEVILRCVPISNHLYFYWYRQILGQKVEFLVSFYNNEISEKSEIFDDQFSVERPDGSNFTLKIRSTKLEDSAMYFCASSRQQANEKLFFGSGTQLSVL.